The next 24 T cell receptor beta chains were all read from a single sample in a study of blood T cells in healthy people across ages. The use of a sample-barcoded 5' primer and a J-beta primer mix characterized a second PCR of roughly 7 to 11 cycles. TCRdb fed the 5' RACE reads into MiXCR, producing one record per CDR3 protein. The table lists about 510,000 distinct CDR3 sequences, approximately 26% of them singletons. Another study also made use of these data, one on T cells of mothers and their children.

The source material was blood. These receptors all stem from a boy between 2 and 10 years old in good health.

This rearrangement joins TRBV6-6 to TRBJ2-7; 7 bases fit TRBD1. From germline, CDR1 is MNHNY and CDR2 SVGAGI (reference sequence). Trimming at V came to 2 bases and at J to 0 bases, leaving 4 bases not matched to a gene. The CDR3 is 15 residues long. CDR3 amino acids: CASSYEGGPSYEQYF. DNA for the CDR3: TGTGCCAGCAGTTACGAAGGGGGCCCCTCCTACGAGCAGTACTTC.

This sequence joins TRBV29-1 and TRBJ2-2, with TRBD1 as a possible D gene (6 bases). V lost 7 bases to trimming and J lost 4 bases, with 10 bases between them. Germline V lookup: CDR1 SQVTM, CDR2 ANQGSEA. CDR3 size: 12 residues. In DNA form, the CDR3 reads TGCAGCGCGGGACATAGCACCGGGGAGCTGTTTTTT. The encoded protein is CSAGHSTGELFF.

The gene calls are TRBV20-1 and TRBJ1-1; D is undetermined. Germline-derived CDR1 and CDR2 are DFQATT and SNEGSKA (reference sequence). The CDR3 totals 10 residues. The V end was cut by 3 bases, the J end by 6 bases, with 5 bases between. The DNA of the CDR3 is TGCAGTGCTAGTAACGCTGAAGCTTTCTTT. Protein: CSASNAEAFF.

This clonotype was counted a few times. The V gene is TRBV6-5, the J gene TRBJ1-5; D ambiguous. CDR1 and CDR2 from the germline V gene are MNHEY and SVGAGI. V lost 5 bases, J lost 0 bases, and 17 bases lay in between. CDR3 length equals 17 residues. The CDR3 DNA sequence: TGTGCCAGCAGTCGCGTCGGATTTCGGGGTAGCAATCAGCCCCAGCATTTT. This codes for CASSRVGFRGSNQPQHF.

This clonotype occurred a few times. The CDR3 nucleotides read TGCGCCAGCAGCCAAGAGCGCTGGACAGGGGCCTACGAGCAGTACTTC. It yields the protein CASSQERWTGAYEQYF. The V gene is TRBV4-3, the J gene TRBJ2-7; 9 bases agree with TRBD1. The germline V gene has CDR1 LGHNA and CDR2 YSLEER. The V segment lost 0 bases and the J segment 2 bases; nucleotides outside the gene matches: 5. The length of the CDR3 is 16 residues.

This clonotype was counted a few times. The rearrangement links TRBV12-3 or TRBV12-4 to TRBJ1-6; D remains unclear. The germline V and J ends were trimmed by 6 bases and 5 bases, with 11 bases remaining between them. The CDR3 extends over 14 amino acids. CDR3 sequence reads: CASSLGRHNSPLHF. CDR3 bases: TGTGCCAGCAGCCTGGGCCGTCATAATTCACCCCTCCACTTT.

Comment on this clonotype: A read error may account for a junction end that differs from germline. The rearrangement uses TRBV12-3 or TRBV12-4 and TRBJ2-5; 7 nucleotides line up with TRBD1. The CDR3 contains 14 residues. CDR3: CASSVDRTQETRYF. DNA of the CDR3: TGTGCCAGCAGTGTGGACAGGACCCAAGAGACCCGGTACTTC.

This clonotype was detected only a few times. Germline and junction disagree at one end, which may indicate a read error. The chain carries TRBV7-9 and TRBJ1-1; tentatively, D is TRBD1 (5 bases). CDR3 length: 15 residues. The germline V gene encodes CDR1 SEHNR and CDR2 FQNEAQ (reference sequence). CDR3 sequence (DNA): TGTGCCAGCAGCTTAGCGGGGGTGGTGAAGACTGAAGCTTTCTTT. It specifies CASSLAGVVKTEAFF.

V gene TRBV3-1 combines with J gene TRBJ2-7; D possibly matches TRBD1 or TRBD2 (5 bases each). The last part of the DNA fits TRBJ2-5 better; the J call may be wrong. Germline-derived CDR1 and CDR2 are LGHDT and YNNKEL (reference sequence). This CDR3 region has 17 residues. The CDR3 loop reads CASSFKSGRNLQETQYF. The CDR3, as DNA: TGTGCCAGCAGCTTTAAATCGGGACGGAACTTACAAGAGACCCAGTACTTC.

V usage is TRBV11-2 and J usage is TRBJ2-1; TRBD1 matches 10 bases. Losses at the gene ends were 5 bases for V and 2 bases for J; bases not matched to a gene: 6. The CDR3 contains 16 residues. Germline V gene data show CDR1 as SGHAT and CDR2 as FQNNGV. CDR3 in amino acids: CASSPGDRGPYNEQFF. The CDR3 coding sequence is TGTGCCAGCAGCCCGGGAGACAGGGGGCCCTACAATGAGCAGTTCTTC.

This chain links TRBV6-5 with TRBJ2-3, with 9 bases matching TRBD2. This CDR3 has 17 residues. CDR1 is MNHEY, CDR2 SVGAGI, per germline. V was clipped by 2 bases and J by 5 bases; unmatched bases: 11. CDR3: CASSYPLVAGEKDTQYF. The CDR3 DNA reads TGTGCCAGCAGTTACCCCCTGGTAGCGGGAGAAAAAGATACGCAGTATTTT.

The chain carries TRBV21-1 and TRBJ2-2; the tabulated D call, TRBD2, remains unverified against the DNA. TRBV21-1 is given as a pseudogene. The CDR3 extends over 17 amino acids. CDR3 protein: CASPAGLRTANTGELFF. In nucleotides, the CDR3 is TGTGCCAGCCCGGCAGGACTAAGGACCGCGAACACCGGGGAGCTGTTTTTT.

CDR3 residues: CASSVGAPWDEKLFF. DNA of the CDR3: TGTGCCAGCAGCGTTGGGGCTCCCTGGGATGAAAAACTGTTTTTT. The chain has TRBV9 and TRBJ1-4; maybe TRBD1 (5 bases). The V end was cut by 2 bases, the J end by 6 bases, with 14 bases between. CDR1 is SGDLS and CDR2 is YYNGEE in the germline V gene. CDR3 length: 15 amino acids. Together with reference TRBV9 and TRBJ1-4, the CDR3 gives the full variable domain: DSGVTQTPKHLITATGQRVTLRCSPRSGDLSVYWYQQSLDQGLQFLIQYYNGEERAKGNILERFSAQQFPDLHSELNLSSLELGDSALYFCASSVGAPWDEKLFFGSGTQLSVL.

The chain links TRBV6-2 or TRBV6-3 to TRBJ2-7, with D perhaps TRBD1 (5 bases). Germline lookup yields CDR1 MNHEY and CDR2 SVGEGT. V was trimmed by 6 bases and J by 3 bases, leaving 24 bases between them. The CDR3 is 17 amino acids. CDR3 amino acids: CASRPTFRAGLVYEQYF. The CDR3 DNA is TGTGCCAGCAGACCAACTTTTCGGGCAGGGCTTGTCTACGAGCAGTACTTC.

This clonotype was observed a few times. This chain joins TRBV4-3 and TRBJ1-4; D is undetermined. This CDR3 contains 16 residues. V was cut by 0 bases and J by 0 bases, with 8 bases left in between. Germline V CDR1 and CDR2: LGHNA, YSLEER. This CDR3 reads CASSQDYGATNEKLFF. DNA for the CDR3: TGCGCCAGCAGCCAAGATTATGGAGCAACTAATGAAAAACTGTTTTTT.

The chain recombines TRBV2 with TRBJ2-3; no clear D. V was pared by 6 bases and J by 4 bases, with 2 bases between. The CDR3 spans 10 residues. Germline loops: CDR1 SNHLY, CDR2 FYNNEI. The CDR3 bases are TGTGCCAGCAGAGCAGATACGCAGTATTTT. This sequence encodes CASRADTQYF.

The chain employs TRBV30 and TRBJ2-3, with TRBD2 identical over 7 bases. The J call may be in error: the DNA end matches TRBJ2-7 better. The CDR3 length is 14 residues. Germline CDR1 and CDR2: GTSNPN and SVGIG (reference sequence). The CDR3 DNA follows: TGTGCCTGGAGTGCCAGGCGGGAGAAAGGCGAGCAGTACTTC. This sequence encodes CAWSARREKGEQYF.

DNA for the CDR3: TGCGCCAGCAGCTCAGGACAGGGGCCGAACACTGAAGCTTTCTTT. It codes for CASSSGQGPNTEAFF. The V call is TRBV5-1, the J call TRBJ1-1; the match to TRBD1 covers 9 bases. The trim removed 3 bases at V and 1 base at J, leaving 4 bases unmatched. The CDR3 has 15 amino acids. CDR1 is SGHRS and CDR2 is YFSETQ in the germline V gene.

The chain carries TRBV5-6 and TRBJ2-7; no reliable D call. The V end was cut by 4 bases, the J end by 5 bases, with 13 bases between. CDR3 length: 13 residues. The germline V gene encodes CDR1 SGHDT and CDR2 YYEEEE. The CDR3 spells CASSPTLKDEQYF. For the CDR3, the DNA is TGTGCCAGCAGCCCCACCCTGAAGGACGAGCAGTACTTC.

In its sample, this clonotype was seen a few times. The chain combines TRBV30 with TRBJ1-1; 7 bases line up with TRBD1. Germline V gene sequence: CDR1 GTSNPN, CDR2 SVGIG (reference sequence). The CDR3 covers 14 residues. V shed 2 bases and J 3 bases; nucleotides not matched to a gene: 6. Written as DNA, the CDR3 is TGTGCCTGGAGTACCGACAGGGCACACACTGAAGCTTTCTTT. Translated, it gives CAWSTDRAHTEAFF.

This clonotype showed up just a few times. The CDR3 loop is CASSLLAEGSYEQYF. The DNA for the CDR3 is TGCGCCAGCAGCCTCTTAGCGGAGGGGTCCTACGAGCAGTACTTC. This chain links TRBV4-3 with TRBJ2-7; the D gene is possibly TRBD2 (6 bases). V lost 4 bases, J lost 1 base, and 14 bases lay in between. Germline lookup yields CDR1 LGHNA and CDR2 YSLEER. The CDR3 loop spans 15 amino acids.

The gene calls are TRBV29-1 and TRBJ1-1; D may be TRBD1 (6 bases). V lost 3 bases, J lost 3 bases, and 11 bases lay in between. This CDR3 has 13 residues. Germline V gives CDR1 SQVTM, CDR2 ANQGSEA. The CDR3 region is CSVEGALDTEAFF. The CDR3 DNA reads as TGCAGCGTTGAGGGGGCGTTGGACACTGAAGCTTTCTTT. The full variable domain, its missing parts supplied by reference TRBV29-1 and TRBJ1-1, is SAVISQKPSRDICQRGTSLTIQCQVDSQVTMMFWYRQQPGQSLTLIATANQGSEATYESGFVIDKFPISRPNLTFSTLTVSNMSPEDSSIYLCSVEGALDTEAFFGQGTRLTVV.

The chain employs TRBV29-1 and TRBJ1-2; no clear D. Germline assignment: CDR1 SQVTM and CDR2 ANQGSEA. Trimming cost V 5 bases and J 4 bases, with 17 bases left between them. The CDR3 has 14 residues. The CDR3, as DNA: TGCAGCGTTATAGGCCCTCAGCGGGGCTATGGCTACACCTTC. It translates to CSVIGPQRGYGYTF.

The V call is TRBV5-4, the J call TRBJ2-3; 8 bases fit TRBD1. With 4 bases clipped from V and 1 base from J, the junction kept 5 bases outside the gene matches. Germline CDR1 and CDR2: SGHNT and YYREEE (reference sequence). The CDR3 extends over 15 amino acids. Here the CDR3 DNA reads TGTGCCAGCAGCGGTGGACAGGGCCGCACAGATACGCAGTATTTT. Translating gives CASSGGQGRTDTQYF.